Given below is one T cell receptor beta chain in context. Its antigen is unknown. A much larger clone differs from this one at a single base, so this may be a read error. The sample belongs to a study of T cell repertoires in cytomegalovirus infection. Study information: An indication of both CMV infection and matching HLA type came from public TCR beta signatures. Findings and limits, study-wide: HLA-C-restricted CMV clonotypes gave the most frequent clonotype in two of eight donors. Cumulated frequencies of public TCR beta families served to identify carriers of CMV plus the relevant HLA.

The CDR3 has 14 amino acids. In germline, CDR1 is SGHTA, CDR2 FQGNSA. J gave up 7 bases and V 4 bases, and 5 bases lay outside the gene matches. TCRdb fed the reads into MiXCR, producing one record per CDR3 protein. The table has around 240,000 distinct CDR3 sequences, roughly 20% seen once. This sequence originates from a human donor in good health (CMV status not recorded). Some clones in this sample may be carry-over from other donors' samples. The material sequenced was CD8+ T cells from PBMCs. The chain recombines TRBV7-2 with TRBJ1-4, with 8 bases that match TRBD1. CDR3 in amino acids: CASSSAGGIEKLFF. The CDR3 bases are TGTGCCAGCAGCTCGGCAGGGGGCATTGAAAAACTGTTTTTT.